The clone carrying this T cell receptor beta chain showed up just a few times. The data were produced by immunoSEQ multiplex PCR, yet TCRdb's version contains in-frame clones alone and is incomplete. The repertoire holds roughly 160,000 clones, with around 67% as singletons. The CDR3 is made up of 15 amino acids. V lost 1 base and J 4 bases, leaving 11 bases between the germline ends. Germline V gene data show CDR1 as SGHNT and CDR2 as YENEEA. The sample comes from a study of blood T cell repertoires in COVID-19. For the study at large: Some COVID-19 samples were acute and others convalescent; all came from the United States, Italy and Spain. T cells, B-cell-depleted T cells, or PBMCs provided the cDNA or gDNA that served as material.

The rearrangement joins TRBV11-3 to TRBJ2-1, with D perhaps TRBD1 (5 bases). Sequencing was performed on peripheral blood. The receptor's source is a woman of 80 years or more with acute or convalescent COVID-19. CDR3 nucleotides: TGTGCCAGCAGCTTAGCTAGGGGTTCATACAATGAGCAGTTCTTC. Encoded protein: CASSLARGSYNEQFF. Full variable domain (rest looked up from reference TRBV11-3 and TRBJ2-1): EAGVVQSPRYKIIEKKQPVAFWCNPISGHNTLYWYLQNLGQGPELLIRYENEEAVDDSQLPKDRFSAERLKGVDSTLKIQPAELGDSAVYLCASSLARGSYNEQFFGPGTRLTVL.